The rows below give T cell receptor beta chains drawn from one sample of a study of blood T cell repertoires in COVID-19. Clones were read by immunoSEQ multiplex PCR, and TCRdb kept only the in-frame ones, dropping some. The table has about 180,000 clones, 82% seen once. The sequencing input was peripheral blood. Receptors were obtained from a woman between 65 and 79 years old with acute or convalescent COVID-19. Both conserved end residues are part of each CDR3. The D gene is left open where the match is weak. For some rows the clone size is stated as once, few or many, or as a class when expanded; others skip it.

J | V | size | D | CDR3 | DNA
TRBJ2-7 | TRBV6-2/TRBV6-3 | - | TRBD1 | CASSLPAQGATYEQYF | TGTGCCAGCAGTTTACCAGCTCAGGGGGCTACCTACGAGCAGTACTTC
TRBJ1-4 | TRBV2 | - | TRBD1 | CASRGDRGNEKLFF | TGTGCCAGCAGAGGGGACAGGGGTAATGAAAAACTGTTTTTT
TRBJ2-1 | TRBV19 | - | - | CASSLVAVNEQFF | TGTGCCAGTAGTTTGGTAGCTGTCAATGAGCAGTTCTTC
TRBJ2-7 | TRBV6-5 | - | TRBD1 | CASSYNRGTYEQYF | TGTGCCAGCAGTTACAACAGGGGAACCTACGAGCAGTACTTC
TRBJ2-3 | TRBV28 | - | TRBD2 | CASSLFAGGGTQYF | TGTGCCAGCAGTTTATTTGCGGGGGGAGGAACGCAGTATTTT
TRBJ1-3 | TRBV7-2 | - | - | CASRPDSAGNTIYF | TGTGCCAGCAGGCCCGACTCTGCTGGAAACACCATATATTTT
TRBJ2-3 | TRBV5-4 | - | TRBD2 | CASSLGLAGSTDTQYF | TGTGCCAGCAGCCTCGGACTAGCGGGAAGCACAGATACGCAGTATTTT
TRBJ1-2 | TRBV19 | - | - | CASMRTVPPYGYTF | TGTGCCAGTATGAGAACAGTGCCCCCCTATGGCTACACCTTC
TRBJ2-5 | TRBV7-2 | - | TRBD1 | CASSRTGEQGETQYF | TGTGCCAGCAGCAGAACAGGGGAACAAGGAGAGACCCAGTACTTC
TRBJ2-2 | TRBV15 | - | - | CATSRRGTGELFF | TGTGCCACCAGCAGGAGGGGGACCGGGGAGCTGTTTTTT
TRBJ2-7 | TRBV19 | - | TRBD1 | CASSSNPGTVSYEQYF | TGTGCCAGTAGTTCGAACCCCGGGACAGTCTCCTACGAGCAGTACTTC
TRBJ2-2 | TRBV7-9 | - | - | CASSPPGPTNTGELFF | TGTGCCAGCAGCCCACCCGGCCCGACTAACACCGGGGAGCTGTTTTTT
TRBJ2-1 | TRBV6-5 | once | TRBD2 | CASRLFGTSIHEQFF | TGTGCCAGCAGATTATTCGGGACTAGCATCCATGAGCAGTTCTTC
TRBJ1-1 | TRBV18 | - | - | CASSSTRGAGTEAFF | TGTGCCAGCTCATCAACTCGGGGGGCTGGCACTGAAGCTTTCTTT
TRBJ2-7 | TRBV18 | - | TRBD1 | CASSPGQGKRGSYEQYF | TGTGCCAGCTCACCGGGACAGGGCAAGCGGGGCTCCTACGAGCAGTACTTC
TRBJ1-3 | TRBV4-1 | few | TRBD1 | CASSQDHRGNGNTIYF | TGCGCCAGCAGCCAAGACCACAGGGGGAACGGAAACACCATATATTTT
TRBJ1-5 | TRBV7-9 | - | - | CASSSRRDQPQHF | TGTGCCAGCAGTTCCCGACGGGATCAGCCCCAGCATTTT
TRBJ1-4 | TRBV28 | - | TRBD1 | CAVFGTGREKLFF | TGTGCCGTGTTTGGGACAGGAAGGGAAAAACTGTTTTTT
TRBJ2-5 | TRBV19 | - | TRBD2 | CASSKGLREAQYF | TGTGCCAGTAGTAAGGGACTCCGGGAGGCCCAGTACTTC
TRBJ1-2 | TRBV28 | - | TRBD1 | CASSLQPGQAPNYGYTF | TGTGCCAGCAGTTTACAACCGGGACAGGCGCCGAACTATGGCTACACCTTC
TRBJ1-1 | TRBV19 | - | TRBD1 | CASSIGRQGTFQAFF | TGTGCCAGTAGTATTGGGCGACAGGGGACCTTCCAAGCTTTCTTT
TRBJ1-2 | TRBV15 | many | - | CATSRDGRANYGYTF | TGTGCCACCAGCAGAGATGGGAGGGCTAACTATGGCTACACCTTC
TRBJ1-6 | TRBV5-6 | - | TRBD1 | CASSPGTGVSPLHF | TGTGCCAGCAGCCCCGGGACAGGGGTTTCACCCCTCCACTTT
TRBJ2-7 | TRBV5-1 | - | TRBD1 | CASSNRDSVNYEQYF | TGCGCCAGCAGCAACCGGGACAGTGTAAACTACGAGCAGTACTTC
TRBJ1-2 | TRBV6-5 | few | TRBD1 | CASTRQGPRMGGYTF | TGTGCCAGCACCCGACAGGGGCCCCGTATGGGCGGCTACACCTTC
TRBJ2-1 | TRBV14 | - | TRBD2 | CASSQDKTQREGSEQFF | TGTGCCAGCAGCCAAGATAAAACCCAGCGGGAGGGAAGTGAGCAGTTCTTC
TRBJ2-1 | TRBV19 | - | TRBD1 | CASRQQGATYNEQFF | TGTGCCAGTAGGCAACAGGGGGCCACCTACAATGAGCAGTTCTTC
TRBJ2-3 | TRBV4-2 | few | - | CASSPLQEDTQYF | TGTGCCAGCAGCCCCCTACAGGAAGATACGCAGTATTTT
TRBJ1-1 | TRBV7-8 | - | TRBD1 | CASSSYRGGTEAFF | TGTGCCAGCAGCTCGTACAGGGGTGGCACTGAAGCTTTCTTT
TRBJ1-2 | TRBV5-8 | - | TRBD1 | CASSLQRQGDYGYTF | TGTGCCAGCAGCTTGCAGAGACAGGGAGACTATGGCTACACCTTC
TRBJ2-1 | TRBV27 | - | TRBD1 | CASSLGSAGGINEQFF | TGTGCCAGCAGTTTGGGGTCGGCAGGGGGTATCAATGAGCAGTTCTTC
TRBJ2-3 | TRBV5-1 | - | TRBD2 | CATYDGRGADTQYF | TGCGCCACCTATGACGGGAGGGGTGCAGATACGCAGTATTTT
TRBJ1-1 | TRBV2 | - | TRBD1 | CASSFVQGVNTEAFF | TGTGCCAGCAGCTTCGTTCAGGGGGTTAACACTGAAGCTTTCTTT
TRBJ2-5 | TRBV5-6 | few | - | CASSLSSGTYQETQYF | TGTGCCAGCAGCTTGAGTAGCGGTACTTACCAAGAGACCCAGTACTTC
TRBJ2-5 | TRBV2 | - | - | CASSDGLGETQYF | TGTGCCAGCAGTGACGGACTGGGAGAGACCCAGTACTTC
TRBJ1-5 | TRBV18 | - | - | CASSPQSSNQPQHF | TGTGCCAGCTCACCTCAGTCTAGCAATCAGCCCCAGCATTTT
TRBJ1-2 | TRBV28 | once | - | CASSPGTSGGYTF | TGTGCCAGCAGTCCCGGGACTTCGGGGGGCTACACCTTC
TRBJ2-7 | TRBV7-8 | - | - | CASSSSRTRAQGEQYF | TGTGCCAGCAGCTCAAGCAGAACTAGGGCTCAGGGGGAGCAGTACTTC
TRBJ2-7 | TRBV28 | few | TRBD1 | CASSFGQGSTEQYF | TGTGCCAGCAGTTTCGGACAGGGGAGTACCGAGCAGTACTTC
TRBJ1-2 | TRBV7-9 | - | - | CASSLASGDNGYTF | TGTGCCAGCAGCTTAGCCTCCGGGGATAATGGCTACACCTTC
TRBJ1-2 | TRBV28 | few | TRBD1 | CASSPRQGGYTF | TGTGCCAGCAGTCCAAGACAGGGAGGCTACACCTTC
TRBJ2-1 | TRBV5-1 | - | TRBD2 | CASSLGLAGGPSMGNNEQFF | TGCGCCAGCAGCTTAGGACTAGCGGGAGGGCCATCTATGGGGAACAATGAGCAGTTCTTC
TRBJ2-1 | TRBV4-1 | - | TRBD2 | CASSQGGSGRAYNEQFF | TGCGCCAGCAGCCAAGGTGGAAGCGGGAGGGCCTACAATGAGCAGTTCTTC
TRBJ2-5 | TRBV7-2 | - | TRBD2 | CASSLSGGGVQETQYF | TGTGCCAGCAGCTTATCCGGGGGGGGAGTCCAAGAGACCCAGTACTTC
TRBJ1-1 | TRBV4-2 | few | - | CASSQEGREGHTEAFF | TGTGCCAGCAGCCAAGAGGGGCGAGAAGGGCACACTGAAGCTTTCTTT
TRBJ2-7 | TRBV28 | - | TRBD1 | CATARRDRRSYEQYF | TGTGCCACCGCGCGCCGGGACAGGCGCAGCTACGAGCAGTACTTC
TRBJ2-5 | TRBV28 | - | TRBD1 | CASSLRGLWETQYF | TGTGCCAGCAGTTTGAGGGGGCTTTGGGAGACCCAGTACTTC
TRBJ2-1 | TRBV6-6 | once | TRBD1 | CASSLTGNEQFF | TGTGCCAGCAGTCTGACAGGGAATGAGCAGTTCTTC
TRBJ2-1 | TRBV7-9 | once | TRBD1 | CASSPGTGAHEQFF | TGTGCCAGCAGCCCGGGGACAGGGGCGCATGAGCAGTTCTTC
TRBJ2-1 | TRBV28 | - | TRBD1 | CASEQGARNEQFF | TGTGCCAGCGAGCAGGGGGCTCGGAATGAGCAGTTCTTC
TRBJ1-6 | TRBV4-3 | - | - | CASSQDPTGSTSPLHF | TGCGCCAGCAGCCAGGACCCGACAGGCTCCACTTCACCCCTCCACTTT
TRBJ2-1 | TRBV19 | - | - | CASSILGASGESEQFF | TGTGCCAGTAGTATACTAGGAGCATCGGGGGAGAGTGAGCAGTTCTTC
TRBJ2-3 | TRBV3-1/TRBV3-2 | - | TRBD2 | CASSQAYLTSGITDTQYF | TGTGCCAGCAGCCAAGCCTACTTGACTAGCGGAATCACAGATACGCAGTATTTT
TRBJ1-6 | TRBV7-8 | many | - | CASSGGQNNSPLHF | TGTGCCAGCAGCGGAGGACAAAATAATTCACCCCTCCACTTT
TRBJ2-7 | TRBV6-6 | - | - | CASSDAGKWSHEQYF | TGTGCCAGCAGTGACGCAGGGAAGTGGTCCCACGAGCAGTACTTC
TRBJ2-1 | TRBV29-1 | few | - | CSVDSHNKFLYNEQFF | TGCAGCGTTGACTCCCATAACAAGTTCCTCTACAATGAGCAGTTCTTC
TRBJ1-1 | TRBV27 | - | TRBD1 | CASSPIRDRLNTEAFF | TGTGCCAGCAGTCCCATACGGGACAGGTTGAACACTGAAGCTTTCTTT
TRBJ2-5 | TRBV12-3/TRBV12-4 | - | TRBD2 | CASSFLGGETQYF | TGTGCCAGCAGTTTTTTGGGGGGGGAGACCCAGTACTTC
TRBJ2-3 | TRBV2 | - | TRBD2 | CASRRLAGEGTDTQYF | TGTGCCAGCAGGCGATTAGCGGGAGAAGGCACAGATACGCAGTATTTT